What follows are 2 T cell receptor beta chains derived from one specimen sequenced in a study of shared clonotypes between healthy human individuals. TCRdb's copy holds only in-frame clones and misses some; the assay was immunoSEQ multiplex PCR. This sample has some 1,900,000 clones, with about 95% found just once. Naive CD8 cells comprised CD45RO-negative, CCR7-positively selected cells, excluding terminally differentiated effector memory CD45RA+ cells. The specimen was naive CD8+ T cells sorted from blood. The receptors come from a man between 18 and 35 years old in good health.

This sequence joins TRBV7-9 and TRBJ2-5; D gene ambiguous. CDR1 and CDR2 (germline): SEHNR, FQNEAQ (reference sequence). The CDR3 covers 14 residues. Trimming removed 4 bases at V and 0 bases at J, with 9 bases between. The CDR3 here is CASSSWANQETQYF. The CDR3 bases are TGTGCCAGCAGCTCATGGGCAAACCAAGAGACCCAGTACTTC. Based on the CDR3 plus reference TRBV7-9 and TRBJ2-5, the full variable domain is DTGVSQNPRHKITKRGQNVTFRCDPISEHNRLYWYRQTLGQGPEFLTYFQNEAQLEKSRLLSDRFSAERPKGSFSTLEIQRTEQGDSAMYLCASSSWANQETQYFGPGTRLLVL.

The gene calls are TRBV10-2 and TRBJ2-1, with 10 bases lining up with TRBD2. The CDR3 is 15 residues long. Germline assignment: CDR1 WSHSY and CDR2 SAAADI. V was pared by 4 bases and J by 4 bases, with 4 bases of the junction left unmatched. The CDR3 spells CASSVLAGAYNEQFF. CDR3 bases: TGCGCCAGCAGTGTTCTAGCGGGGGCATACAATGAGCAGTTCTTC.